These 13 T cell receptor beta chains share one sample of origin, sequenced in a study of monozygotic twins with inflammatory bowel disease. TCRdb reprocessed the 5' RACE reads and stores each CDR3 protein as one record, lacking DNA. The listing records some 150,000 distinct CDR3 sequences. The specimen was blood. The origin of the receptors is a human donor with ulcerative colitis or Crohn's disease, or a healthy co-twin of an affected twin (not recorded which).

The chain recombines TRBV6-5 with TRBJ2-5; without DNA, the TCRdb call of TRBD1 cannot be checked. The CDR3 runs to 12 residues. In germline, CDR1 is MNHEY, CDR2 SVGAGI. The CDR3 reads CASSYDRQTQYF.

The V and J genes are TRBV7-2 and TRBJ2-1; the TRBD1 assignment by TCRdb is unverifiable without DNA. Germline V lookup: CDR1 SGHTA, CDR2 FQGNSA. The CDR3 length is 14 residues. The CDR3 here is CASSLAAPSGEQFF.

The V and J genes are TRBV5-6 and TRBJ2-1. Germline CDR1 SGHDT, CDR2 YYEEEE. The CDR3 consists of 13 residues. The CDR3 is CASSLEGRGEQFF.

The J gene is TRBJ2-3, the V gene TRBV7-3; without DNA, the TCRdb call of TRBD2 cannot be checked. The CDR3 is 15 amino acids. Germline V gene data show CDR1 as SGHTA and CDR2 as FQGTGA. CDR3 protein: CASSFQRGRTDTQYF.

The chain recombines TRBV2 with TRBJ2-5; with no DNA, the TCRdb D assignment of TRBD1 cannot be verified. CDR1 is SNHLY and CDR2 is FYNNEI in the germline V gene. The CDR3 runs to 15 residues. CDR3 sequence reads: CATTNRDWYQETQYF.

The chain uses TRBV30 and TRBJ2-7; TCRdb picks TRBD1, but there is no DNA to check that call. The CDR3 has 15 amino acids. Per germline, CDR1 GTSNPN and CDR2 SVGIG (reference sequence). CDR3 protein: CAWSGGGTVAYEQYF. The entire variable domain, with the rest obtained from reference TRBV30 and TRBJ2-7, is as follows: SQTIHQWPATLVQPVGSPLSLECTVEGTSNPNLYWYRQAAGRGLQLLFYSVGIGQISSEVPQNLSASRPQDRQFILSSKKLLLSDSGFYLCAWSGGGTVAYEQYFGPGTRLTVT.

The chain couples TRBV3-1 to TRBJ1-4; the TRBD1 assignment by TCRdb is unverifiable without DNA. The CDR3 is 17 residues long. Germline CDR1 LGHDT, CDR2 YNNKEL (reference sequence). CDR3 residues: CASSHPGQVATNEKLFF.

The chain combines TRBV2 with TRBJ2-3; TCRdb indicates TRBD2, and absent DNA this call remains unverified. Germline loops: CDR1 SNHLY, CDR2 FYNNEI. The CDR3 contains 17 residues. CDR3 residues: CASLPASGSMLTDTQYF.

J is TRBJ2-3 and V is TRBV20-1; TCRdb's D gene call, TRBD1, goes unchecked for lack of DNA. CDR1 and CDR2 (germline): DFQATT, SNEGSKA (reference sequence). The CDR3 has 14 amino acids. This CDR3 is CSARVWTSTDTQYF.

The J gene is TRBJ2-3, the V gene TRBV7-8; TCRdb gives TRBD2 as the D gene, but with no DNA this cannot be confirmed. This CDR3 comprises 14 residues. Germline V gene sequence: CDR1 SGHVS, CDR2 FQNEAQ. CDR3 protein: CASSSGLMMDTQYF.

The chain combines TRBV5-1 with TRBJ2-7; TCRdb names TRBD2, which stays unverified in the absence of DNA. The V gene's germline CDR1 is SGHRS and CDR2 YFSETQ. CDR3 length: 15 amino acids. CDR3 residues: CASSLVGSGMYEQYF.

The chain couples TRBV29-1 to TRBJ2-1; TCRdb outputs TRBD2, but without DNA this stays unchecked. The CDR3 consists of 15 residues. CDR1 is SQVTM, CDR2 ANQGSEA, per germline. CDR3 residues: CSVAGGPLSYNEQFF.

The chain uses TRBV28 and TRBJ2-1; no DNA is available, so the TRBD1 call from TCRdb remains unchecked. Germline V gene data show CDR1 as MDHEN and CDR2 as SYDVKM. The CDR3 is 13 residues long. The CDR3 sequence is CASTRTGGNEQFF.